This T cell receptor beta chain derives from a study of response to subunit inactivated influenza vaccine. One entry per CDR3 protein, called by TCRdb with MiXCR from the RT-PCR reads. The sample has approximately 570,000 distinct CDR3 sequences; roughly 8.2% are singletons. Germline CDR1 is SQVTM and CDR2 is ANQGSEA. Trimming at V came to 6 bases and at J to 6 bases, leaving 10 bases not matched to a gene. The CDR3 loop spans 14 amino acids. This clonotype turned up a few times. What it binds is not known. Study outcomes and limitations: Authors proposed each seasonal influenza vaccination draws in few new T cells.

The source material was PBMCs from blood, sampled less than 30 months after vaccination. The source is a man aged 50 to 75 who received an inactivated influenza vaccine. The rearrangement joins TRBV29-1 to TRBJ2-7; TRBD1 agrees at 11 bases. CDR3 in DNA: TGCAGCGTAGAAAGGGACAGGGGGAGTTCCGAGCAGTACTTC. The encoded protein is CSVERDRGSSEQYF.